This T cell receptor beta chain was identified in a study of blood T cell repertoires in COVID-19. Using immunoSEQ multiplex PCR, the repertoire was profiled, and TCRdb retains in-frame clones only, with some absent. The sample consists of about 300,000 clones, about 86% of them appearing once. The CDR3 runs 15 residues. Trimming cost V 1 base and J 5 bases, with 12 bases left between them. Germline V gene lookup returns CDR1 KGHSH and CDR2 LQKENI. The chain joins TRBV18 to TRBJ1-3; D ambiguous. The source is a woman aged 45 to 65 with acute or convalescent COVID-19. Sequencing was performed on peripheral blood. Here the CDR3 reads CASSPQEQSRNTIYF. Written as DNA, the CDR3 is TGTGCCAGCTCACCACAAGAACAGTCGCGAAACACCATATATTTT.